This T cell receptor beta chain was observed in a study of cytomegalovirus exposure and HLA in healthy donors. Notes on the study in general: The study labeled approximately 150 TCR beta chains cytomegalovirus-associated. Later analysis identified around 15,000 TCR beta sequences associated with HLA alleles, using a false discovery rate threshold of 0.05.

Trimming cost V 5 bases and J 1 base; bases outside gene matches: 13. The length of the CDR3 is 17 residues. Germline CDR1 SEHNR, CDR2 FQNEAQ (reference sequence). A note on this clone: Its antigen is undetermined.

With 60 Vbeta and 13 Jbeta primers, the PCR was carried out. Measured with immunoSEQ multiplex PCR; TCRdb has only the in-frame clones, and not every one. The sample records about 280,000 clones, about 90% being singletons. This clonotype was sampled from a woman between 18 and 29 years old in good health and CMV-seronegative. The sequencing input was PBMCs. The chain carries TRBV7-9 and TRBJ1-2; TRBD1 matches 7 bases. The CDR3 here is CASSSGVTGTGNYGYTF. Written as DNA, the CDR3 is TGTGCCAGCAGCAGCGGCGTGACAGGGACGGGTAACTATGGCTACACCTTC.